These 20 T cell receptor beta chains were sequenced from one sample in a study of T cells after posttransplantation cyclophosphamide. Assay: immunoSEQ multiplex PCR; the TCRdb copy retains only in-frame clones and omits some. The data show about 41,000 clones, with none appearing a single time. The sequencing sample was made of PBMCs. The source of these receptors is a man aged 25-45 years in good health and a related stem cell transplant donor.

At least ten counts were recorded for this clone. V usage is TRBV6-5 and J usage is TRBJ2-7, with TRBD1 identical over 7 bases. V lost 5 bases, J lost 2 bases, and 9 bases stayed unmatched. This CDR3 spans 15 amino acids. Germline-derived CDR1 and CDR2 are MNHEY and SVGAGI. DNA for the CDR3: TGTGCCAGCAGTACCCAGACAGGGTACCCCTACGAGCAGTACTTC. It translates to CASSTQTGYPYEQYF.

This clone was observed at least ten times. The rearrangement links TRBV6-6 to TRBJ2-5, with D possibly TRBD1 on 5 matching bases. Looked up from germline, CDR1 is MNHNY and CDR2 is SVGAGI (reference sequence). V was trimmed by 4 bases and J by 0 bases, leaving 9 bases between them. The CDR3 is made up of 14 amino acids. The CDR3 bases are TGTGCCAGCAGTTTGACAGAGAACCAAGAGACCCAGTACTTC. It translates to CASSLTENQETQYF.

This clone has at least ten counts. This chain uses TRBV9 with TRBJ2-7, with a weak D call TRBD2 (5 bases). V lost 0 bases and J lost 3, with 7 bases in between. The CDR3 covers 13 residues. In germline, CDR1 is SGDLS, CDR2 YYNGEE. CDR3 coding DNA: TGTGCCAGCAGCGTAGACGGACTCTACGAGCAGTACTTC. Protein sequence: CASSVDGLYEQYF.

This clone showed up just a few times. V usage is TRBV7-3 and J usage is TRBJ2-3, with D possibly TRBD2 on 7 matching bases. V dropped 5 bases and J dropped 0 bases, with 12 bases sitting between them. The germline V gene encodes CDR1 SGHTA and CDR2 FQGTGA. The CDR3 runs to 15 residues. The CDR3 bases are TGTGCCAGCAGCCCAAGGGGGGGAAGCACAGATACGCAGTATTTT. This encodes CASSPRGGSTDTQYF.

This clone was seen more than once but under ten times. The chain uses TRBV27 and TRBJ1-2; 8 bases match TRBD1. V lost 6 bases, J lost 5 bases, and 5 bases stayed unmatched. The CDR3 contains 13 residues. Germline-derived CDR1 and CDR2 are MNHEY and SMNVEV (reference sequence). The CDR3 nucleotides read TGTGCCAGCAGACCGACAGGGGCTTATGGCTACACCTTC. Protein product: CASRPTGAYGYTF.

This clone was counted ten times or more. The chain couples TRBV6-6 to TRBJ1-1; D may be TRBD1 (6 bases). The CDR3 extends over 13 amino acids. The germline V gene encodes CDR1 MNHNY and CDR2 SVGAGI (reference sequence). V was pared by 7 bases and J by 3 bases, with 12 bases between. The chain's CDR3 is CASIDRTYTEAFF. In nucleotides, the CDR3 is TGTGCCAGCATAGACAGGACATACACTGAAGCTTTCTTT.

In this sample, this clone turned up a few times. V is TRBV6-4 and J is TRBJ1-5; possibly TRBD1 for D (5 bases). Germline CDR1 and CDR2: MRHNA and SNTAGT. The CDR3 covers 13 residues. Trimming cost V 5 bases and J 6 bases, with 11 bases left between them. The CDR3 region is CASSPGGSQPQHF. The CDR3 region has the DNA TGTGCCAGCAGTCCCGGGGGTTCTCAGCCCCAGCATTTT.

In this sample, this clone turned up many times. The chain recombines TRBV2 with TRBJ2-6; TRBD1 agrees at 10 bases. Per germline, CDR1 SNHLY and CDR2 FYNNEI. This CDR3 has 17 residues. The J segment lost 3 bases and the V segment lost 6 bases, leaving 8 bases of the junction unmatched. The DNA for the CDR3 is TGTGCCAGCAGAACCGGGACAGGGGTAGGTGGGGCCAACGTCCTGACTTTC. Its protein is CASRTGTGVGGANVLTF.

The gene calls are TRBV6-5 and TRBJ1-6; tentatively, D is TRBD1 (5 bases). V was clipped by 5 bases and J by 9 bases, with 11 bases between them. Germline assignment: CDR1 MNHEY and CDR2 SVGAGI. There are 13 residues in the CDR3. The CDR3 region is CASSRGEGSPLHF. CDR3 DNA sequence: TGTGCCAGCAGTAGGGGCGAGGGTTCACCCCTCCACTTT.

Many counts were recorded for this clone. This chain uses TRBV6-5 with TRBJ2-7; D perhaps matches TRBD1 (6 bases). Germline loops: CDR1 MNHEY, CDR2 SVGAGI. V lost 7 bases, J lost 0 bases, and 16 bases lay in between. There are 15 residues in the CDR3. CDR3 sequence (DNA): TGTGCCAGCAACCAGGGGAAGGGGTACTCCTACGAGCAGTACTTC. Translated: CASNQGKGYSYEQYF.

This clone was observed at least ten times. The chain employs TRBV5-1 and TRBJ1-2, with D hard to call. The CDR3 contains 15 residues. Germline V gene data show CDR1 as SGHRS and CDR2 as YFSETQ. The germline V and J ends were trimmed by 2 bases and 1 base, with 12 bases remaining between them. CDR3 region: CASSLEGLLNYGYTF. The CDR3, as DNA: TGCGCCAGCAGCTTAGAAGGACTCCTTAACTATGGCTACACCTTC.

This clone has ten or more counts. The rearrangement joins TRBV7-3 to TRBJ2-1, with a possible D match to TRBD2 (7 bases). With 2 bases removed from V and 3 bases from J, the gap between germline ends came to 26 bases. This CDR3 region has 20 residues. Germline V lookup: CDR1 SGHTA, CDR2 FQGTGA. The CDR3: CASSLLRGGGQRTSYNEQFF. The CDR3 DNA reads as TGTGCCAGCAGCTTATTAAGGGGCGGGGGCCAACGAACTAGCTACAATGAGCAGTTCTTC.

This clone was detected many times. The chain combines TRBV12-3 or TRBV12-4 with TRBJ2-1, with TRBD2 matching 12 bases. This CDR3 has 17 residues. The ends lost 6 bases at V and 0 bases at J; junction bases unmatched: 6. CDR3: CASSPTSGGVSYNEQFF. CDR3 coding DNA: TGTGCCAGCAGCCCGACTAGCGGGGGCGTCTCCTACAATGAGCAGTTCTTC.

This clone came up many times. This sequence joins TRBV5-1 and TRBJ2-1; 8 nucleotides agree with TRBD2. This CDR3 has 19 residues. Germline CDR1 is SGHRS and CDR2 is YFSETQ. V gave up 2 bases and J gave up 3 bases; unmatched junction bases: 16. Here the CDR3 DNA reads TGCGCCAGCAGCTTATTAGCGGGGAGTTTGGGGAGTAACTACAATGAGCAGTTCTTC. Translating gives CASSLLAGSLGSNYNEQFF.

This clone was detected many times. The V gene is TRBV9, the J gene TRBJ1-6; D might be TRBD1 (6 bases). The CDR3 is made up of 15 amino acids. V was trimmed by 2 bases and J by 7 bases, leaving 13 bases between them. Germline CDR1 and CDR2: SGDLS and YYNGEE. The CDR3 DNA reads as TGTGCCAGCAGCGTGACACAGGGAGGGAATTCACCCCTCCACTTT. This codes for CASSVTQGGNSPLHF.

This clone was observed a few times. CDR3 protein: CASSLLAGPRETQYF. In DNA form, the CDR3 reads TGCGCCAGCAGCCTCCTAGCGGGCCCTAGGGAGACCCAGTACTTC. V usage is TRBV5-1 and J usage is TRBJ2-5, with TRBD2 matching 8 bases. The CDR3 length is 15 residues. Unmatched junction bases numbered 10, after V lost 4 bases and J lost 5 bases. Germline V CDR1 and CDR2: SGHRS, YFSETQ.

The sample holds a few counts of this clone. The chain recombines TRBV11-2 with TRBJ2-3; D uncertain. Germline V gene lookup returns CDR1 SGHAT and CDR2 FQNNGV. Trimming left V 5 bases short and J 0 bases short, with 15 bases between. The CDR3 extends over 16 amino acids. The CDR3 spells CASSPDVFGSTDTQYF. DNA of the CDR3: TGTGCCAGCAGCCCTGACGTTTTCGGGAGCACAGATACGCAGTATTTT. The full variable domain, completed using reference TRBV11-2 and TRBJ2-3, is EAGVAQSPRYKIIEKRQSVAFWCNPISGHATLYWYQQILGQGPKLLIQFQNNGVVDDSQLPKDRFSAERLKGVDSTLKIQPAKLEDSAVYLCASSPDVFGSTDTQYFGPGTRLTVL.

This clone was picked up many times. The gene calls are TRBV27 and TRBJ2-1; TRBD1 might be the D (6 bases). Germline assignment: CDR1 MNHEY and CDR2 SMNVEV (reference sequence). V lost 5 bases, J lost 2 bases, and 16 bases lay in between. This CDR3 is built from 16 residues. The CDR3 DNA is TGTGCCAGCAGTCCCTGGCAACGGACAGCCTACAATGAGCAGTTCTTC. This gives the protein CASSPWQRTAYNEQFF.

This clone was picked up a small number of times. The J gene is TRBJ1-6, the V gene TRBV9, with 7 positions matching TRBD1. Germline-derived CDR1 and CDR2 are SGDLS and YYNGEE. Trimming cost V 2 bases and J 3 bases; bases outside gene matches: 2. This CDR3 has 15 amino acids. CDR3 nucleotides: TGTGCCAGCAGCGTGGGACAGATCTATAATTCACCCCTCCACTTT. Amino acids: CASSVGQIYNSPLHF.

This clone was found many times. This chain uses TRBV7-8 with TRBJ2-7; TRBD1 might be the D (5 bases). CDR1 and CDR2 (germline): SGHVS, FQNEAQ. The V end was cut by 1 base, the J end by 6 bases, with 10 bases between. The CDR3 consists of 13 residues. The CDR3 loop is CASSLDQGGEQYF. DNA for the CDR3: TGTGCCAGCAGCTTAGATCAGGGCGGCGAGCAGTACTTC.